This entry is about one TCR beta chain. No antigen is known for it. The record has no base qualities; no much larger clone is one base away. This sample was included in a study of CD8+ T cells in alopecia areata (dated by TCRdb to about 2018). Describing the broader study: The treated patients took part in an open-label pilot trial in which moderate-to-severe alopecia areata was treated with oral tofacitinib at 5 to 10 mg twice daily. Biopsies were taken from tofacitinib-treated patients at baseline and again at 4 and 24 weeks into treatment, and several of those patients also had a later scalp biopsy. High-throughput TCRbeta sequencing was used to examine T cell clonal expansion in alopecia areata in both the C3H/HeJ mouse model and human patients. Tofacitinib was administered for 6 to 18 months, and 6 months of follow-up off drug were then conducted to assess delayed response and recurrence. Clonality in the scalp was compared among normal scalp (n=4), patchy alopecia areata scalp (n=8), and alopecia totalis/universalis scalp (n=8). In treated patients, disease severity was measured using the SALT score, which gives the percentage of scalp surface area affected. RNA came from the PAXgene miRNA kit for fixed scalp, the miRNeasy kit for PBMCs, and the RNeasy kit for mouse skin. immunoSEQ multiplex PCR using 35 Vbeta forward primers and 13 Jbeta reverse primers was used to amplify TCRbeta CDR3 regions. On the human side, TCRbeta sequencing was run on scalp tissue and on sorted CD4+ and CD8+ peripheral blood T cells from healthy controls and from alopecia areata patients with either patchy or totalis/universalis disease.

Libraries were constructed by the immunoSEQ multiplex PCR assay. For TCR sequencing, RNA was extracted from every sample and reverse transcribed into cDNA to serve as template. SuperScript III was used for first-strand cDNA synthesis, primed with a 2:1 mix of oligo-dT and random hexamers. A synthetic immune receptor repertoire was used to assess amplification bias, and residual bias was removed computationally. Per the authors' processing: Raw reads were preprocessed for error removal, and CDR3 was defined according to IMGT conventions as running from the conserved cysteine to phenylalanine. Clonality was computed by normalizing Shannon entropy by log2 of the number of productive unique TCRs and subtracting the result from 1. CD4 or CD8 identity of scalp clones was inferred by cross-referencing scalp TCRbeta sequences with sorted blood CD4 and CD8 repertoires. TCRdb obtained this table from immuneACCESS and retained in-frame rearrangements with V and J assigned. These tables miss some clones; where compared with another copy, unresolved V genes account for less than half of the shortfall, and the remainder is unexplained. The V and J calls and clone size come from that table; D and trimming were worked out from the DNA. Recorded for this sample are 150,000 to 200,000 clones; roughly 60% of them occurred a single time. The ten biggest clones cover 1.3% of the sample.

The CDR3 numbers 14 residues from cysteine through phenylalanine. The DNA shown is the 42-base CDR3, in frame from base 1. V is shortened by 0 bases, J by 1 base, and the region joining them spans 7 bases. Sequences SGDLS (CDR1) and YYNGEE (CDR2) are obtained from the germline V gene. Interpreted using the paper, the treatment or condition label stands for: oral pan-JAK inhibitor, 5-10 mg twice daily. Lesional scalp punch biopsies and peripheral blood were obtained from alopecia areata patients. After PBMCs were isolated by density centrifugation and stained for CD3, CD4 and CD8, a FACSAria was used to sort CD4+ and CD8+ T cells. General conclusions and limits of the study: Because the treated cohort was small and included a single nonresponder, larger studies are needed to assess links between baseline CD8+ expansion and response. Unlike mouse skin, where gammadelta T cells dominate, normal human skin contains resident alphabeta T cells that get sequenced too, which complicates analysis of the scalp TCR repertoire. Many expanded lesional clones were found to persist in scalp and blood during tofacitinib treatment, and relapse after treatment cessation may be partly explained by this persistence. Tofacitinib significantly lowered scalp clonality and the number of expanded CD8+ clones among the top 100 scalp clones. Lesional scalp, especially in alopecia totalis/universalis, showed higher clonality and more expanded CD8+ clones than normal scalp, suggesting antigenic drive. Shared TCR sequences between patients were less evident than in mice, which may be partly attributable to HLA diversity in the patient population.

Sequences were derived from CD4+ T cells sorted from blood, sampled around week 49, from a patient treated with tofacitinib. The TCR comes from a human donor with alopecia areata. This sequence uses TRBV9 and TRBJ2-5; no D gene is confidently identified. The CDR3 protein sequence reads: CASSVEPSQETQYF. The DNA reads as follows: TGTGCCAGCAGCGTAGAGCCGAGCCAAGAGACCCAGTACTTC.